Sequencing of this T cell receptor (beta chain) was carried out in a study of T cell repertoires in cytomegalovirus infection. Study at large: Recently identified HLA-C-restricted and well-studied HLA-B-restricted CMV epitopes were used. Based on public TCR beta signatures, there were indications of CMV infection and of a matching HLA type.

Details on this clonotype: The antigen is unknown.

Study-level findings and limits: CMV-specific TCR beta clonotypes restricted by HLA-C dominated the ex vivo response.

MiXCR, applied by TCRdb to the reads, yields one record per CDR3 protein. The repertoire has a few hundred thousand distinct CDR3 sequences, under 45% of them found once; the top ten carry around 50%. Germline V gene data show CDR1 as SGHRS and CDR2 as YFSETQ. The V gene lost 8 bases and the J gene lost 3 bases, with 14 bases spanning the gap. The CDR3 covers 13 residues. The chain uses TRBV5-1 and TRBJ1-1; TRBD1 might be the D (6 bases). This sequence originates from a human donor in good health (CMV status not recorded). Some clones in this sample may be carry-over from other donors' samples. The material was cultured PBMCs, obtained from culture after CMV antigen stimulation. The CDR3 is CASNRDLDTEAFF. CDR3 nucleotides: TGCGCCAGTAACAGGGATTTGGACACTGAAGCTTTCTTT.